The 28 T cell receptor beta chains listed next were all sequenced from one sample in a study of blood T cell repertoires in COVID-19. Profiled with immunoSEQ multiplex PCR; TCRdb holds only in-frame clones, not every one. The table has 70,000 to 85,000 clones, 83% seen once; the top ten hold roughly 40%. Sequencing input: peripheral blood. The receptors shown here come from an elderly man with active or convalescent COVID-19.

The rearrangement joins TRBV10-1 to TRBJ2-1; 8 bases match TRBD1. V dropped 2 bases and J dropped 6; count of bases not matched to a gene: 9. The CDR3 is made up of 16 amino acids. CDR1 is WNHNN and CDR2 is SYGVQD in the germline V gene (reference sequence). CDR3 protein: CASSERGTGGLNEQFF. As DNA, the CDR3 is TGCGCCAGCAGTGAGCGGGGGACAGGAGGTCTCAATGAGCAGTTCTTC.

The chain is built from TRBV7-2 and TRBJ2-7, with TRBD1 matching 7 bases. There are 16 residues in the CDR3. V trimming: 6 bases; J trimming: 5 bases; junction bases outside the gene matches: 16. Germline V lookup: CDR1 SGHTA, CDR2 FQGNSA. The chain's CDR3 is CASRSAPQGYRNEQYF. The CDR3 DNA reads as TGTGCCAGCAGATCAGCACCACAGGGGTATAGGAACGAGCAGTACTTC. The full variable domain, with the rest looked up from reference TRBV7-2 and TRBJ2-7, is GAGVSQSPSNKVTEKGKDVELRCDPISGHTALYWYRQSLGQGLEFLIYFQGNSAPDKSGLPSDRFSAERTGGSVSTLTIQRTQQEDSAVYLCASRSAPQGYRNEQYFGPGTRLTVT.

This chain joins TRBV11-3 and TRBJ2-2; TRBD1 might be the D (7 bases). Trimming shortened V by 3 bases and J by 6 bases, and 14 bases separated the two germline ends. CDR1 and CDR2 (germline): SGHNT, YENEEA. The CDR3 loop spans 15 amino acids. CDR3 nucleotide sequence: TGTGCCAGCAGCTTTAGTCAGGGGGGTGCCGGGGAGCTGTTTTTT. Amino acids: CASSFSQGGAGELFF. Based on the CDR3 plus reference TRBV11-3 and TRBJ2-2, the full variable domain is EAGVVQSPRYKIIEKKQPVAFWCNPISGHNTLYWYLQNLGQGPELLIRYENEEAVDDSQLPKDRFSAERLKGVDSTLKIQPAELGDSAVYLCASSFSQGGAGELFFGEGSRLTVL.

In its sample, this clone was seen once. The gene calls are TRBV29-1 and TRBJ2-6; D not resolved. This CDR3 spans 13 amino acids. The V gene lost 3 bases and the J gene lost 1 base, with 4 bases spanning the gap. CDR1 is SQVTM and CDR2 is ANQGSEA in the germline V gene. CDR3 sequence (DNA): TGCAGCGTTGAGACTTCTGGGGCCAACGTCCTGACTTTC. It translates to CSVETSGANVLTF. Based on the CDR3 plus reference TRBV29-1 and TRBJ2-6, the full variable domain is SAVISQKPSRDICQRGTSLTIQCQVDSQVTMMFWYRQQPGQSLTLIATANQGSEATYESGFVIDKFPISRPNLTFSTLTVSNMSPEDSSIYLCSVETSGANVLTFGAGSRLTVL.

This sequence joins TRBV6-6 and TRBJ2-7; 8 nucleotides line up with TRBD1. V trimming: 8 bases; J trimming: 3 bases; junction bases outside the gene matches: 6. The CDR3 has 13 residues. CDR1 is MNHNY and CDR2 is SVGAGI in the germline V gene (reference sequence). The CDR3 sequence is CASCRQGNYEQYF. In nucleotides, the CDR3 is TGTGCCAGCTGCCGACAGGGGAACTACGAGCAGTACTTC.

CDR3 coding DNA: TGCGCCAGCAGCTTGGAAGGGACACCTGGGGCCAACGTCCTGACTTTC. Translated: CASSLEGTPGANVLTF. The rearrangement joins TRBV5-1 to TRBJ2-6; D is perhaps TRBD1 (6 bases). Trimming pared 0 bases from V and 2 bases from J, leaving 9 bases between. Germline V gives CDR1 SGHRS, CDR2 YFSETQ. The CDR3 consists of 16 residues.

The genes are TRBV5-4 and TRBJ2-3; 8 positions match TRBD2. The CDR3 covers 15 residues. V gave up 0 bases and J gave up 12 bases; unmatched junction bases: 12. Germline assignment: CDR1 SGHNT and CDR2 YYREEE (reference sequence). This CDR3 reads CASSLAGGAMVDQYF. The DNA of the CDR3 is TGTGCCAGCAGCTTGGCCGGGGGGGCTATGGTAGATCAGTATTTT.

CDR3 sequence reads: CASGRNPGHKNTEAFF. CDR3 coding DNA: TGTGCCAGCGGTCGAAATCCGGGACACAAGAACACTGAAGCTTTCTTT. V is TRBV5-8 and J is TRBJ1-1; maybe TRBD1 (6 bases). The CDR3 is 16 amino acids. Germline loops: CDR1 SGHTS, CDR2 YDEGEE. V lost 7 bases, J lost 1 base, and 20 bases lay in between.

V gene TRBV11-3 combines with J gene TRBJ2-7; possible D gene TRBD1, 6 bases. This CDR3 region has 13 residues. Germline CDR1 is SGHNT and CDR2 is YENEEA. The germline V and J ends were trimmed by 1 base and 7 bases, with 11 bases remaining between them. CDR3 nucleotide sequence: TGTGCCAGCAGCTTAGTGACGAGGGGGGAGCAGTACTTC. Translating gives CASSLVTRGEQYF.

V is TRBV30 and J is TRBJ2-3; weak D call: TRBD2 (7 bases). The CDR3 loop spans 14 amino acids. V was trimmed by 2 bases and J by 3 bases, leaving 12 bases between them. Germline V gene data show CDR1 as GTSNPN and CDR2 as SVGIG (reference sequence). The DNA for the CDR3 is TGTGCCTGGAGTCCCGAGGGGGGGACAGATACGCAGTATTTT. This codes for CAWSPEGGTDTQYF.

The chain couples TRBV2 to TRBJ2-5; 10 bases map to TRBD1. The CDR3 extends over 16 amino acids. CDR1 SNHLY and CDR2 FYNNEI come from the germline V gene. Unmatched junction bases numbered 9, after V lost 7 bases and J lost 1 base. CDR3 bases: TGTGCCAGCAAAAACAAGAGGGACAGGGGCCAAGAGACCCAGTACTTC. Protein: CASKNKRDRGQETQYF.

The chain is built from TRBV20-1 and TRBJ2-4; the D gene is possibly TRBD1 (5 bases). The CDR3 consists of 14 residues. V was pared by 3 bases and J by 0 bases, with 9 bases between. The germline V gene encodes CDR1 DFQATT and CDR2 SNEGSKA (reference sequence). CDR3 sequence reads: CSASHRLAKNIQYF. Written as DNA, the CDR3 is TGCAGTGCTAGTCACAGGCTAGCCAAAAACATTCAGTACTTC.

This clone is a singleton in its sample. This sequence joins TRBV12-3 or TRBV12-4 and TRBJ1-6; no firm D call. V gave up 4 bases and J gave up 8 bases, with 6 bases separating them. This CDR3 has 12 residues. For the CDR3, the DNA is TGTGCCAGCAGTTCGGAGTATTCACCCCTCCACTTT. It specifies CASSSEYSPLHF.

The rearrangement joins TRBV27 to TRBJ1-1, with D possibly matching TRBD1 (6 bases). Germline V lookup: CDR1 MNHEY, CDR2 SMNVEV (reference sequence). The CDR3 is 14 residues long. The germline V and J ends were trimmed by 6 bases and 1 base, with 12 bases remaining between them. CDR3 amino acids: CASRPGQKNTEAFF. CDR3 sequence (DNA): TGTGCCAGCAGGCCGGGACAAAAGAACACTGAAGCTTTCTTT.

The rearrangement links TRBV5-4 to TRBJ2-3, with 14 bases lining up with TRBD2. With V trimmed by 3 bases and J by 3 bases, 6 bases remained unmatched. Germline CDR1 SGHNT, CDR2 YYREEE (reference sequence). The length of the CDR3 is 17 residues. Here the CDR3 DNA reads TGTGCCAGCAGCTGGGGACTAGCGGGAGATGTGACAGATACGCAGTATTTT. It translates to CASSWGLAGDVTDTQYF. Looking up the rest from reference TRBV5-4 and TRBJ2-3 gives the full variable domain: ETGVTQSPTHLIKTRGQQVTLRCSSQSGHNTVSWYQQALGQGPQFIFQYYREEENGRGNFPPRFSGLQFPNYSSELNVNALELDDSALYLCASSWGLAGDVTDTQYFGPGTRLTVL.

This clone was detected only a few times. The CDR3 region is CASSIIGQGDEPQHF. The CDR3 DNA is TGTGCCAGTAGTATTATAGGACAGGGGGATGAGCCCCAGCATTTT. The chain links TRBV19 to TRBJ1-5; TRBD1 aligns across 10 bases. The trim removed 3 bases at V and 8 bases at J, leaving 7 bases unmatched. Germline values: CDR1 LNHDA, CDR2 SQIVND (reference sequence). The CDR3 totals 15 residues.

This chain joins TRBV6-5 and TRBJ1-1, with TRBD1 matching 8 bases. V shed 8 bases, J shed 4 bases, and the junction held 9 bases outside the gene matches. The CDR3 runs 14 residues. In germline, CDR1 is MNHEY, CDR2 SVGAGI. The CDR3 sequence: CASVLSQGATEAFF. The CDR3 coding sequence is TGTGCCAGCGTACTGAGTCAGGGGGCCACTGAAGCTTTCTTT.

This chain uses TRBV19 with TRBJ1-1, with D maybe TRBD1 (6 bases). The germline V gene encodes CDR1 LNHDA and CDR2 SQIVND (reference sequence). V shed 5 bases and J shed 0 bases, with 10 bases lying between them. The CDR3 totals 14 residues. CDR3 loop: CASSSGQMNTEAFF. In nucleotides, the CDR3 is TGTGCCAGTAGTTCCGGACAGATGAACACTGAAGCTTTCTTT.

For the CDR3, the DNA is TGCGCCAGCAGCTTGTCCCCGGTCCAATCTGGAGAGACCCAGTACTTC. It translates to CASSLSPVQSGETQYF. V usage is TRBV5-1 and J usage is TRBJ2-5; no definite D call. Germline V CDR1 and CDR2: SGHRS, YFSETQ. V was pared by 1 base and J by 4 bases, with 17 bases between. The CDR3 has 16 residues.

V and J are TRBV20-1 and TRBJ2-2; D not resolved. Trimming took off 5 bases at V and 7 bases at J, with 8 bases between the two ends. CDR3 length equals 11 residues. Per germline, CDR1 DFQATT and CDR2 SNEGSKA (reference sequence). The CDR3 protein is CSALQLGELFF. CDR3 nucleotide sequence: TGCAGTGCTCTTCAACTCGGGGAGCTGTTTTTT.

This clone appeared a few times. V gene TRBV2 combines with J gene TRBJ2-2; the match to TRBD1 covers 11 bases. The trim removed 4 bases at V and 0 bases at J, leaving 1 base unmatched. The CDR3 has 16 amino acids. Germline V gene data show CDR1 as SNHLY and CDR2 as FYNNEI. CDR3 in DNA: TGTGCCAGCAGTGTGGGACAGGGGGCGAACACCGGGGAGCTGTTTTTT. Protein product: CASSVGQGANTGELFF.

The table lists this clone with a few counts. DNA for the CDR3: TGTGCCAGCAGTCCCGGGACAGGGTATCAAAAACTGTTTTTT. The encoded protein is CASSPGTGYQKLFF. The genes are TRBV3-1 (or the pseudogene TRBV3-2) and TRBJ1-4; TRBD1 matches at 9 bases. Looked up from germline, CDR1 is LGHDT and CDR2 is YNNKEL (reference sequence). The CDR3 runs 14 residues. Unmatched junction bases numbered 8, after V lost 6 bases and J lost 9 bases.

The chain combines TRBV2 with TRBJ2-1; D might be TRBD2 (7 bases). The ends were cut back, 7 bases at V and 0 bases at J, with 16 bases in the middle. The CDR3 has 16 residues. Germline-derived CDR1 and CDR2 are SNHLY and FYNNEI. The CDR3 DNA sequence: TGTGCCAGCAACCGCGGGGGCCAGAGCTCCTACAATGAGCAGTTCTTC. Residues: CASNRGGQSSYNEQFF.

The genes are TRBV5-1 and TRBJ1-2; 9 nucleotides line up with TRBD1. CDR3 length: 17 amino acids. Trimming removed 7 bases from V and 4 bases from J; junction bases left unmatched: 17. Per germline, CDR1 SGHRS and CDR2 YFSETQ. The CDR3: CASGGLTGTGIRYGYTF. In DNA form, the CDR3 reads TGCGCCAGCGGTGGATTAACCGGGACAGGGATCCGCTATGGCTACACCTTC.

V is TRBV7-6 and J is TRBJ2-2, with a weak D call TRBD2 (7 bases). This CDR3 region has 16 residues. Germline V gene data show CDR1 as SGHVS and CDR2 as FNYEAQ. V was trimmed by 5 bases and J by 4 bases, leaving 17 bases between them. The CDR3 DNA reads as TGTGCCAGCAGCCGCGGACGGGGGGCGGGCACCGGGGAGCTGTTTTTT. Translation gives CASSRGRGAGTGELFF.

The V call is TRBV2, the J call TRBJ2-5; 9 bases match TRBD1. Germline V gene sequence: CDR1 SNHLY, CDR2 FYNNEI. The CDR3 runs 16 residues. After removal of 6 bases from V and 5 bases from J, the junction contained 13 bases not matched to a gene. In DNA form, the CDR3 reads TGTGCCAGCAGCTCCGGGACAGGGAGGGGCCGTGAGACCCAGTACTTC. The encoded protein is CASSSGTGRGRETQYF.

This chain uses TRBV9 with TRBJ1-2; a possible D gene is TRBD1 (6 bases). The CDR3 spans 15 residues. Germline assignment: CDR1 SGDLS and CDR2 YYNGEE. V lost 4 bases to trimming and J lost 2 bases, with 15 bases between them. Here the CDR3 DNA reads TGTGCCAGCAGCCCCCACAGGGTTTCCAACTATGGCTACACCTTC. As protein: CASSPHRVSNYGYTF.

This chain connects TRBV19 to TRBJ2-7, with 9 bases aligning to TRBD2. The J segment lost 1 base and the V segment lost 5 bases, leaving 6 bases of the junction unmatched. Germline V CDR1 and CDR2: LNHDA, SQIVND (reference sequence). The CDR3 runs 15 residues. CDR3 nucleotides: TGTGCCAGTAGTCTCAAGCGGGGGGATTCCTACGAGCAGTACTTC. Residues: CASSLKRGDSYEQYF.